Detailed here is one T cell receptor beta chain. The antigen is unknown. The data stem from a study of cytomegalovirus exposure and HLA in healthy donors. Notes on the study in general: It has been reported that TCR beta sequences accurately predicted the HLA-A and HLA-B alleles of most subjects.

In germline, CDR1 is MDHEN, CDR2 SYDVKM. There are 15 residues in the CDR3. The ends lost 8 bases at V and 7 bases at J; junction bases unmatched: 7. It was with 60 Vbeta and 13 Jbeta primers that the PCR ran. Produced via immunoSEQ multiplex PCR; TCRdb's table is partial and in-frame only. Altogether 65,000 to 95,000 clones are present, about 79% being singletons, with the ten largest covering less than 6%. This sequence originates from a male donor in good health and CMV-seropositive. The genes are TRBV28 and TRBJ2-1; TRBD2 agrees at 14 bases. The sample comprised PBMCs. This CDR3 is CASGRGTSGRNEQFF. CDR3 coding DNA: TGTGCCAGCGGACGTGGGACTAGCGGGAGAAATGAGCAGTTCTTC.